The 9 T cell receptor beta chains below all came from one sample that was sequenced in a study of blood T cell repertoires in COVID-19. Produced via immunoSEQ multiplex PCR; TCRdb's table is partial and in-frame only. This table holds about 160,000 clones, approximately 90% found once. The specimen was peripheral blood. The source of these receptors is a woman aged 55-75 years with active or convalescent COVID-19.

The CDR3 protein is CASSLGTGARRNTEAFF. The CDR3 nucleotides read TGTGCCAGCAGCCTCGGGACAGGAGCCCGACGGAACACTGAAGCTTTCTTT. The chain links TRBV7-2 to TRBJ1-1; 8 bases fit TRBD1. V was pared by 5 bases and J by 1 base, with 12 bases of the junction left unmatched. There are 17 residues in the CDR3. Germline CDR1 and CDR2: SGHTA and FQGNSA.

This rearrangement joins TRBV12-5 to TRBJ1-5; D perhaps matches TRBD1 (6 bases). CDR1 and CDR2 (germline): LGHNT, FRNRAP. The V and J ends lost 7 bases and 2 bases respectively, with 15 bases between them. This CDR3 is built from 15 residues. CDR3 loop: CASAGRGDGNQPQHF. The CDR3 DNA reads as TGTGCTAGTGCGGGCAGGGGAGATGGCAATCAGCCCCAGCATTTT.

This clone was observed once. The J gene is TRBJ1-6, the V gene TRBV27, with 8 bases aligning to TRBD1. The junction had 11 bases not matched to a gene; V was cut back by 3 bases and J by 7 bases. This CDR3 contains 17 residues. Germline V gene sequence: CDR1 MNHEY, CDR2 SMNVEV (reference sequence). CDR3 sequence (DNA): TGTGCCAGCAGTTTCACACCCGGGACAGGACCGAATTCACCCCTCCACTTT. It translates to CASSFTPGTGPNSPLHF.

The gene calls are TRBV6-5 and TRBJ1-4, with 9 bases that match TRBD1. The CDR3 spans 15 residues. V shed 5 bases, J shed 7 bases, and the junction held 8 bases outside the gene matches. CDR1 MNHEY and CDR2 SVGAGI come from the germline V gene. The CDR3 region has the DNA TGTGCCAGCAGTCCCACGGGACAGGGTGCTGAAAAACTGTTTTTT. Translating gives CASSPTGQGAEKLFF.

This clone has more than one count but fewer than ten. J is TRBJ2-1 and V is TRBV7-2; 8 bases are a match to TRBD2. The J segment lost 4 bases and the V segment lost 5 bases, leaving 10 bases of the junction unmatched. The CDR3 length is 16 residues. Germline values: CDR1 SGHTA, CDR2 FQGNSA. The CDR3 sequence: CASSPSGRGAYNEQFF. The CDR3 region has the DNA TGTGCCAGCAGCCCCTCTGGGCGGGGGGCTTACAATGAGCAGTTCTTC.

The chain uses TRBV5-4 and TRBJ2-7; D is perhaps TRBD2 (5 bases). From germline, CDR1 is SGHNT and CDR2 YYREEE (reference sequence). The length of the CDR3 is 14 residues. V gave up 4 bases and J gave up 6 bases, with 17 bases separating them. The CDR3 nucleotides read TGTGCCAGCAGCGCCTTCGGAGGTCTCGGCGAGCAGTACTTC. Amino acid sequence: CASSAFGGLGEQYF.

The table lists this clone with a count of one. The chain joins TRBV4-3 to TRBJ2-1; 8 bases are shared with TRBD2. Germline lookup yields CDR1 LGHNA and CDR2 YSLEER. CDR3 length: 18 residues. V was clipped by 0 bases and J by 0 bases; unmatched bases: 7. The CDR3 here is CASSQEIGGASSYNEQFF. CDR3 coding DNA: TGCGCCAGCAGCCAAGAAATCGGGGGGGCTTCCTCCTACAATGAGCAGTTCTTC.

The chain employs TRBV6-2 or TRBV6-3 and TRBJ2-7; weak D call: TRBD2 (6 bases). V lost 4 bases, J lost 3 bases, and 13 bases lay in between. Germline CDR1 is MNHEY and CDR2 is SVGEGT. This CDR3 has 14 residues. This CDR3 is CASSFSQGLYEQYF. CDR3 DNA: TGTGCCAGCAGTTTCTCTCAGGGACTCTACGAGCAGTACTTC.

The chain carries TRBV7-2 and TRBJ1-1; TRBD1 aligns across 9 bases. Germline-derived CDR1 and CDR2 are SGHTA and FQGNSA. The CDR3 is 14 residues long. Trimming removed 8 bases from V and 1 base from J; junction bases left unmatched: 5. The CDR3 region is CASSWGQGNTEAFF. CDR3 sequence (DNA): TGTGCCAGCTCGTGGGGACAGGGGAACACTGAAGCTTTCTTT.